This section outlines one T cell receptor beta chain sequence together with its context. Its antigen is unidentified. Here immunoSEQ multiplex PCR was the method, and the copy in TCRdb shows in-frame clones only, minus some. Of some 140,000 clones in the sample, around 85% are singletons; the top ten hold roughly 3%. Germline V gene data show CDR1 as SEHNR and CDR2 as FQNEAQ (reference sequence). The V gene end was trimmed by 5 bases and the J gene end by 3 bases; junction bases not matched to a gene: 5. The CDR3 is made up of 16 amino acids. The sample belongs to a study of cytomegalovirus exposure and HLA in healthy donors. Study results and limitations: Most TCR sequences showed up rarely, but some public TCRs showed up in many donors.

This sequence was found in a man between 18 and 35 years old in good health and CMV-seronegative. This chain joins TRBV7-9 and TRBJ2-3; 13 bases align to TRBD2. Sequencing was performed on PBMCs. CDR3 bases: TGTGCCAGCAGCGTACTAGCGGGAGGGTATACAGATACGCAGTATTTT. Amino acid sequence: CASSVLAGGYTDTQYF.